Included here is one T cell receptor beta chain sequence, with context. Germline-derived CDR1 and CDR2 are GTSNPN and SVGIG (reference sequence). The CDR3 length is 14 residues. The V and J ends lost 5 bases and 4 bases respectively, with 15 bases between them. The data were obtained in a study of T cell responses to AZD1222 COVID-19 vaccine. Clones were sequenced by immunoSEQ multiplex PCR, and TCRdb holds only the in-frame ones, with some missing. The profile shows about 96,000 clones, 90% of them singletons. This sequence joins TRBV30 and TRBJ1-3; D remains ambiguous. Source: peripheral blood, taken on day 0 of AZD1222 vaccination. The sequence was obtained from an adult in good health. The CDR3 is CAWQDLGVGNTIYF. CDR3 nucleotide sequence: TGTGCCTGGCAGGATCTCGGGGTCGGAAACACCATATATTTT.